This TCR beta chain was observed in a study of blood T cell repertoires in COVID-19. Study in general: The United States, Italy and Spain supplied acute and convalescent COVID-19 samples. From T cells, B-cell-depleted T cells, or PBMCs came the material, which was cDNA or gDNA.

Original analysis: By means of reference gene primer amplification, nucleated cell counts were estimated. Using immunoSEQ multiplex PCR, the repertoire was profiled, and TCRdb retains in-frame clones only, with some absent. V, J and clone size derive from that table, while D and trimming were established from the DNA sequence. Here the sample spans 150,000 or so clones, more than 75% being singletons. Germline V CDR1 and CDR2: LNHDA, SQIVND (reference sequence). V dropped 3 bases and J dropped 2 bases, with 8 bases sitting between them. CDR3 length equals 13 residues. The sequencing input was peripheral blood. The receptor was isolated from a man aged 55 to 70 with active or convalescent COVID-19. The chain is built from TRBV19 and TRBJ2-7; D is possibly TRBD2 (6 bases). The CDR3 DNA follows: TGTGCCAGTAGTATGGAGGGGACCTACGAGCAGTACTTC. Protein: CASSMEGTYEQYF.